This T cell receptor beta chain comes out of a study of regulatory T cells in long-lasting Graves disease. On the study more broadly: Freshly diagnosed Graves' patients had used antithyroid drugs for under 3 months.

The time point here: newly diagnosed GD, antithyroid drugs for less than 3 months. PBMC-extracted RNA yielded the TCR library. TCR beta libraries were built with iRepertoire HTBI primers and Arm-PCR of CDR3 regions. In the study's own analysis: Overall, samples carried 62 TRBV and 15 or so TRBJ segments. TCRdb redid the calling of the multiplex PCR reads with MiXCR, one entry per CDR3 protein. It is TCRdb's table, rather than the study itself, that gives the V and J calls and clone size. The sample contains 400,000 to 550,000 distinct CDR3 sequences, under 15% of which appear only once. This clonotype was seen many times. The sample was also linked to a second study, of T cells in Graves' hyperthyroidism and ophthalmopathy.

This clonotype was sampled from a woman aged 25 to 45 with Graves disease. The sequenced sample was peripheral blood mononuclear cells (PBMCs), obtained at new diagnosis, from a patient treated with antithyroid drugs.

The CDR3 loop reads CAWIDGAGDSYNEQFF. As DNA, the CDR3 is TGTGCCTGGATCGATGGGGCGGGAGACTCCTACAATGAGCAGTTCTTC. V usage is TRBV30 and J usage is TRBJ2-1; 7 nucleotides agree with TRBD2. The CDR3 sequence is 16 residues long. Trimming cost V 4 bases and J 0 bases; bases outside gene matches: 9. In germline, CDR1 is GTSNPN, CDR2 SVGIG (reference sequence). The whole variable domain, filled in from reference TRBV30 and TRBJ2-1, reads SQTIHQWPATLVQPVGSPLSLECTVEGTSNPNLYWYRQAAGRGLQLLFYSVGIGQISSEVPQNLSASRPQDRQFILSSKKLLLSDSGFYLCAWIDGAGDSYNEQFFGPGTRLTVL.